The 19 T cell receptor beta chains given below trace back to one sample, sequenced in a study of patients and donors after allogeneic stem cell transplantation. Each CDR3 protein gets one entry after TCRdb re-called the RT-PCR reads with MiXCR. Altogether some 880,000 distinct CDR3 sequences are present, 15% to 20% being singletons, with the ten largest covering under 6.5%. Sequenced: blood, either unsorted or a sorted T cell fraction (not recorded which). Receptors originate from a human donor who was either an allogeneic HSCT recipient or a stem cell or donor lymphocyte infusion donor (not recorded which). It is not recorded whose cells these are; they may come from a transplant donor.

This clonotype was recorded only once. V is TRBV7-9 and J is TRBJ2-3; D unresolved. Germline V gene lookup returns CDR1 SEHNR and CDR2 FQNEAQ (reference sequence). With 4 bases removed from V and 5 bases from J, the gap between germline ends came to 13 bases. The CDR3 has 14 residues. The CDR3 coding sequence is TGTGCCAGCAGCTCAACCAGGTCCGGAGATACGCAGTATTTT. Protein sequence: CASSSTRSGDTQYF.

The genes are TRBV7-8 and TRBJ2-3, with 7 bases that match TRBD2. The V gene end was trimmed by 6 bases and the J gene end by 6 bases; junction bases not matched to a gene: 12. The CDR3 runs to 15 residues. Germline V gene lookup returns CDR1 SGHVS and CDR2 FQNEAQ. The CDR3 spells CASSSREEVSDTQYF. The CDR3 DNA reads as TGTGCCAGCAGTAGCCGGGAGGAGGTTTCCGATACGCAGTATTTT.

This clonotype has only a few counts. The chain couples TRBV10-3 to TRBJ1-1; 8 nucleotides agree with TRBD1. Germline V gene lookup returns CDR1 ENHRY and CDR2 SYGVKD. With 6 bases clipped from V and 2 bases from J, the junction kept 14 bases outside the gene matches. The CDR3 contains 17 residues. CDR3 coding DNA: TGTGCCATCAGAGAAATCGGACAGGGTTTAGGTAACACTGAAGCTTTCTTT. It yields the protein CAIREIGQGLGNTEAFF.

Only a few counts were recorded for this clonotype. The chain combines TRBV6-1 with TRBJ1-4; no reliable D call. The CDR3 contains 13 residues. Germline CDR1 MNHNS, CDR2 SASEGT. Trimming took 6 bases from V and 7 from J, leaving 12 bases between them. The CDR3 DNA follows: TGTGCCAGCAGGCGGGGAAGGGCTGAAAAACTGTTTTTT. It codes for CASRRGRAEKLFF.

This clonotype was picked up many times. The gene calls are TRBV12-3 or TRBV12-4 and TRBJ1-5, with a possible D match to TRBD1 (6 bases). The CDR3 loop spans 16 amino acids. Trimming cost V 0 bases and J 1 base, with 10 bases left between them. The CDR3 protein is CASSLAGGWSNQPQHF. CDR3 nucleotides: TGTGCCAGCAGTTTAGCGGGGGGCTGGAGCAATCAGCCCCAGCATTTT.

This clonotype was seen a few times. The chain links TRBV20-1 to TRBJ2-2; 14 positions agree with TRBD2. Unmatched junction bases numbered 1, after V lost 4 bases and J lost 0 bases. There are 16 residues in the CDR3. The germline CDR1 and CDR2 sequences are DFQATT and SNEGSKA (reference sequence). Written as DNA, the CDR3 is TGCAGTGCTACGACTAGCGGGAGGGCGAACACCGGGGAGCTGTTTTTT. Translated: CSATTSGRANTGELFF.

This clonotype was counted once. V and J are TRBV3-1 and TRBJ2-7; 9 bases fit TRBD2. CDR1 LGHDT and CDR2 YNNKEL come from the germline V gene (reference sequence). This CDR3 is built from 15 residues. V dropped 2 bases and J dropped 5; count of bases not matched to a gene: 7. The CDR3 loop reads CASSQKAGGPHEQYF. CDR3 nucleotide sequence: TGTGCCAGCAGCCAAAAGGCGGGAGGGCCCCACGAGCAGTACTTC.

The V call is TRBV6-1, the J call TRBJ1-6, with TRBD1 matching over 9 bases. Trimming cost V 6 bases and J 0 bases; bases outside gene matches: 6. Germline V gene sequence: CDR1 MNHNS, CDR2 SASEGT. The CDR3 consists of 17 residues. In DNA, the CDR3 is TGTGCCAGCAGACCCGGGACAGGGAGCTCCTATAATTCACCCCTCCACTTT. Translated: CASRPGTGSSYNSPLHF.

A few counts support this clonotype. The CDR3 nucleotides are TGCGCCAGCAACGACAGGGGCGACACAGATACGCAGTATTTT. Its protein is CASNDRGDTDTQYF. The chain employs TRBV5-1 and TRBJ2-3, with 8 bases matching TRBD1. The CDR3 totals 14 residues. Germline V lookup: CDR1 SGHRS, CDR2 YFSETQ. The V segment lost 6 bases and the J segment 2 bases; nucleotides outside the gene matches: 5.

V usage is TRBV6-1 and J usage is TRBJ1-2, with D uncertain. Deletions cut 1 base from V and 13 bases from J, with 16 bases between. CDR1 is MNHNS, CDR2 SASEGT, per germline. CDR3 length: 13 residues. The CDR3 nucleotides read TGTGCCAGCAGTGAAGGGGTCATCCACTCGGGCACCTTC. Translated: CASSEGVIHSGTF.

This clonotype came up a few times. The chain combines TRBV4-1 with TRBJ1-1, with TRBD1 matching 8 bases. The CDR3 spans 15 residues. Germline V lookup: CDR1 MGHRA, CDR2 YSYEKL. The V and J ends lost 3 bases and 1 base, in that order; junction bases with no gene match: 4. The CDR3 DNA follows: TGCGCCAGCAGCCAGGCGGACAGGGCGAACACTGAAGCTTTCTTT. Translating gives CASSQADRANTEAFF.

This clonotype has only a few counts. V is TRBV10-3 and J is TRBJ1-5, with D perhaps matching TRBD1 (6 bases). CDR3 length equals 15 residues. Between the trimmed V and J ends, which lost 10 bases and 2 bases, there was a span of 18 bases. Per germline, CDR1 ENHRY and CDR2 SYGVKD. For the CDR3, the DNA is TGTGCCACAACAGGGAAGGGGTTTGGCAATCAGCCCCAGCATTTT. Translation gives CATTGKGFGNQPQHF.

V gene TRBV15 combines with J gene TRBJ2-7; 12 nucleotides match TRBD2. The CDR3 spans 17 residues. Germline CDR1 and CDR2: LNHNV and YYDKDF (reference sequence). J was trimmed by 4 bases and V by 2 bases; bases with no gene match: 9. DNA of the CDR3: TGTGCCACCAGCAGAAGACCCGGGACTAGCGGGCCTTACGAGCAGTACTTC. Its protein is CATSRRPGTSGPYEQYF.

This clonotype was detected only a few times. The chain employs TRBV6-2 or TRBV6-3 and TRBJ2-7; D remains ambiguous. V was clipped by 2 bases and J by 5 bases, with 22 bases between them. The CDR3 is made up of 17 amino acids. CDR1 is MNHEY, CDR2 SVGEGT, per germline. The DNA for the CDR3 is TGTGCCAGCAGTTACACGCCCCGGGCCGAAGAAAACCACGAGCAGTACTTC. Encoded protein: CASSYTPRAEENHEQYF.

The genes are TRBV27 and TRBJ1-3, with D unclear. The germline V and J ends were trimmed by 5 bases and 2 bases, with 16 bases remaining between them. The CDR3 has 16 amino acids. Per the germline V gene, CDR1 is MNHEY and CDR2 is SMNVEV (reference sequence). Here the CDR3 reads CASSPRGSLAGNTIYF. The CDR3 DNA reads TGTGCCAGCAGTCCGAGAGGGTCTTTGGCTGGAAACACCATATATTTT.

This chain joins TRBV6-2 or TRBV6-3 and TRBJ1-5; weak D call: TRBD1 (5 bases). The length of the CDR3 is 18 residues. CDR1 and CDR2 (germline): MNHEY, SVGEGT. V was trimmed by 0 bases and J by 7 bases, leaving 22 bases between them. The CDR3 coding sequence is TGTGCCAGCAGTTACTCGGAGGCCAGGGCCGAAACCGGGCAGCCCCAGCATTTT. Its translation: CASSYSEARAETGQPQHF.

The CDR3 coding sequence is TGTGCCAGCAGCTTAGAGGAGCGTGGGGGGGGAGAGACCCAGTACTTC. This encodes CASSLEERGGGETQYF. V gene TRBV7-2 combines with J gene TRBJ2-5, with 7 nucleotides matching TRBD2. V was pared by 1 base and J by 4 bases, with 9 bases of the junction left unmatched. The CDR3 is 16 amino acids. The V gene's germline CDR1 is SGHTA and CDR2 FQGNSA.

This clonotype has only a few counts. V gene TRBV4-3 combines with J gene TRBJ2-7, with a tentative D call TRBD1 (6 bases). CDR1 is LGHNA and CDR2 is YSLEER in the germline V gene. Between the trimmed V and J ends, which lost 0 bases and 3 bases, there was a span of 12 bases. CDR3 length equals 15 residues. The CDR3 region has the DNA TGCGCCAGCAGCCAAGAGGACAGTCCTCGCTACGAGCAGTACTTC. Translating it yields CASSQEDSPRYEQYF.

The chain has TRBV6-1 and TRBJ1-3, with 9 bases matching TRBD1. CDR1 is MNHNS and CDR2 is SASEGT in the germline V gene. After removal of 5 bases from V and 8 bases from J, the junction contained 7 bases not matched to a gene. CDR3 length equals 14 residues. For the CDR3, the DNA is TGTGCCAGCAGTCACAGGGGGCATACGGACACCATATATTTT. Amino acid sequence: CASSHRGHTDTIYF.